These 25 T cell receptor beta chains share one sample of origin, sequenced in a study of blood T cell repertoires in COVID-19. Using immunoSEQ multiplex PCR, the repertoire was profiled, and TCRdb retains in-frame clones only, with some absent. Of about 500,000 clones in the sample, roughly nine tenths were seen once. Sequenced input: peripheral blood. These receptors originate from a man between 18 and 29 years old with COVID-19, enrolled during active disease.

The J gene is TRBJ2-5, the V gene TRBV13; TRBD2 matches 11 bases. This CDR3 has 15 amino acids. V was pared by 4 bases and J by 3 bases, with 4 bases of the junction left unmatched. Per germline, CDR1 PRHDT and CDR2 FYEKMQ (reference sequence). CDR3 sequence reads: CASSYTSGSEETQYF. The CDR3 region has the DNA TGTGCCAGCAGCTACACTAGCGGGAGTGAAGAGACCCAGTACTTC.

The chain couples TRBV27 to TRBJ2-5; D perhaps matches TRBD2 (5 bases). The germline V gene has CDR1 MNHEY and CDR2 SMNVEV (reference sequence). V lost 1 base, J lost 5 bases, and 11 bases lay in between. This CDR3 spans 14 amino acids. Here the CDR3 reads CASSLYPTGETQYF. CDR3 nucleotides: TGTGCCAGCAGTTTATACCCAACGGGGGAGACCCAGTACTTC.

The chain has TRBV10-3 and TRBJ2-1; TRBD1 matches 12 bases. Germline V gene sequence: CDR1 ENHRY, CDR2 SYGVKD. Trimming took 7 bases from V and 10 from J; bases not matched to a gene: 8. This CDR3 comprises 14 residues. The CDR3 sequence is CAITPGQGAREQFF. The CDR3 DNA is TGTGCCATCACTCCGGGACAGGGGGCACGAGAGCAGTTCTTC.

The chain is built from TRBV19 and TRBJ2-1; D is undetermined. The CDR3 is 15 residues long. Trimming cost V 3 bases and J 0 bases, with 9 bases left between them. Germline assignment: CDR1 LNHDA and CDR2 SQIVND (reference sequence). The CDR3 loop reads CASSIFWSSYNEQFF. The CDR3 nucleotides read TGTGCCAGTAGTATCTTTTGGAGCTCCTACAATGAGCAGTTCTTC.

This clone appeared a few times. CDR3 residues: CASSHSTDTQYF. CDR3 coding DNA: TGTGCCAGCAGCCATTCCACAGATACGCAGTATTTT. The genes are TRBV5-8 and TRBJ2-3; D is uncertain. The CDR3 runs to 12 residues. V was shortened by 4 bases and J by 2 bases, with 5 bases between the two germline ends. The germline CDR1 and CDR2 sequences are SGHTS and YDEGEE.

This clone was counted a single time. This chain joins TRBV24-1 and TRBJ2-2, with 12 bases aligning to TRBD1. The CDR3 is 19 residues long. The germline V gene has CDR1 KGHDR and CDR2 SFDVKD. With V trimmed by 3 bases and J by 0 bases, 7 bases remained unmatched. CDR3 residues: CATSDAGTGGTTNTGELFF. The CDR3 nucleotides are TGTGCCACCAGTGATGCCGGGACAGGGGGCACCACGAACACCGGGGAGCTGTTTTTT.

As regards this clone: At the DNA level, this CDR3 is encoded by other sequences in the same sample as well. The rearrangement uses TRBV18 and TRBJ2-5; D gene uncertain. The V gene's germline CDR1 is KGHSH and CDR2 LQKENI. V was trimmed by 1 base and J by 3 bases, leaving 3 bases between them. The CDR3 is 12 residues long. The CDR3 sequence: CASSPREETQYF. Here the CDR3 DNA reads TGTGCCAGCTCACCACGAGAAGAGACCCAGTACTTC.

The V call is TRBV11-3, the J call TRBJ2-1, with D maybe TRBD2 (6 bases). Germline V gene lookup returns CDR1 SGHNT and CDR2 YENEEA. The CDR3 runs to 16 residues. V was pared by 5 bases and J by 2 bases, with 16 bases between. The CDR3 loop reads CASSRRTIVPYNEQFF. The CDR3 region has the DNA TGTGCCAGCAGCCGGCGGACTATCGTCCCCTACAATGAGCAGTTCTTC.

The chain employs TRBV10-1 and TRBJ2-5, with no clear D. The CDR3 has 13 amino acids. Trimming shortened V by 0 bases and J by 3 bases, and 5 bases separated the two germline ends. Germline V gene data show CDR1 as WNHNN and CDR2 as SYGVQD (reference sequence). CDR3 protein: CASSESTKETQYF. DNA of the CDR3: TGCGCCAGCAGTGAGTCCACTAAAGAGACCCAGTACTTC.

CDR3 nucleotides: TGTGCCAGCAGCCAGGTCGGACTAGAGCAGTTCTTC. Translation gives CASSQVGLEQFF. The V call is TRBV3-1 (or the pseudogene TRBV3-2), the J call TRBJ2-1; D might be TRBD2 (6 bases). V lost 3 bases and J lost 10, with 10 bases in between. Per germline, CDR1 LGHDT and CDR2 YNNKEL (reference sequence). This CDR3 has 12 residues.

This chain's CDR3 is CASSAQRHTGELFF. DNA of the CDR3: TGTGCCAGCAGCGCTCAGCGGCACACCGGGGAGCTGTTTTTT. The rearrangement links TRBV9 to TRBJ2-2; D may be TRBD2 (5 bases). CDR3 size: 14 residues. The V end was cut by 3 bases, the J end by 3 bases, with 9 bases between. From germline, CDR1 is SGDLS and CDR2 YYNGEE.

The sample holds one count of this clone. This rearrangement joins TRBV7-2 to TRBJ2-1; D is uncertain. From germline, CDR1 is SGHTA and CDR2 FQGNSA. This CDR3 contains 14 residues. The V end lost 5 bases, the J end lost 8 bases, and 16 bases lay between the germline ends. The CDR3 DNA is TGTGCCAGCAGCCAAGCACGTCCTTCTGATGAGCAGTTCTTC. Translation: CASSQARPSDEQFF.

The J gene is TRBJ2-7, the V gene TRBV6-5, with 13 bases fitting TRBD2. This CDR3 has 15 amino acids. With 8 bases clipped from V and 3 bases from J, the junction kept 7 bases outside the gene matches. Germline V lookup: CDR1 MNHEY, CDR2 SVGAGI. The CDR3 region is CASGTGTSGNYEQYF. The CDR3 nucleotides read TGTGCCAGCGGAACCGGGACTAGCGGGAACTACGAGCAGTACTTC.

This chain joins TRBV10-3 and TRBJ2-1, with 8 bases lining up with TRBD2. The trim removed 4 bases at V and 8 bases at J, leaving 10 bases unmatched. Germline V gives CDR1 ENHRY, CDR2 SYGVKD. CDR3 length: 15 amino acids. CDR3 DNA sequence: TGTGCCATCAGTGCGACGGGAGGGATTTTAGATGAGCAGTTCTTC. Translated: CAISATGGILDEQFF.

The chain has TRBV28 and TRBJ1-2, with 9 bases matching TRBD1. With 4 bases clipped from V and 4 bases from J, the junction kept 1 base outside the gene matches. CDR1 and CDR2 from the germline V gene are MDHEN and SYDVKM. This CDR3 region has 13 residues. CDR3 in amino acids: CASSSQGAYGYTF. DNA of the CDR3: TGTGCCAGCAGTTCACAGGGGGCCTATGGCTACACCTTC.

V gene TRBV28 combines with J gene TRBJ2-1, with D possibly matching TRBD2 (6 bases). V was trimmed by 4 bases and J by 11 bases, leaving 21 bases between them. The CDR3 loop spans 15 amino acids. Germline V gene sequence: CDR1 MDHEN, CDR2 SYDVKM. CDR3 nucleotides: TGTGCCAGCAGTTCTCCGGGACTCCCTGAGGGGAAGCAGTTCTTC. Protein: CASSSPGLPEGKQFF.

J is TRBJ1-6 and V is TRBV3-1 (or the pseudogene TRBV3-2); no firm D call. The ends were cut back, 4 bases at V and 5 bases at J, with 9 bases in the middle. CDR1 and CDR2 from the germline V gene are LGHDT and YNNKEL (reference sequence). The CDR3 totals 14 residues. The CDR3, as DNA: TGTGCCAGCAGCCCCAATGGCAATAATTCACCCCTCCACTTT. Its translation: CASSPNGNNSPLHF.

This rearrangement joins TRBV10-3 to TRBJ1-1; tentatively, D is TRBD1 (5 bases). This CDR3 has 14 residues. CDR1 and CDR2 (germline): ENHRY, SYGVKD. V lost 6 bases and J 1 base, leaving 12 bases between the germline ends. The CDR3 spells CAIRAGPSNTEAFF. In DNA, the CDR3 is TGTGCCATCAGAGCAGGGCCATCGAACACTGAAGCTTTCTTT.

The CDR3 coding sequence is TGTGCCACCAGCAGATCGAGGGGGTCTGGCTACACCTTC. Its protein product is CATSRSRGSGYTF. This rearrangement joins TRBV15 to TRBJ1-2; D may be TRBD1 (6 bases). Germline V CDR1 and CDR2: LNHNV, YYDKDF (reference sequence). This CDR3 comprises 13 residues. V dropped 2 bases and J dropped 7 bases, with 11 bases sitting between them.

This chain links TRBV7-9 with TRBJ2-2, with D unclear. The CDR3 is 14 amino acids. The V gene's germline CDR1 is SEHNR and CDR2 FQNEAQ (reference sequence). V was clipped by 0 bases and J by 5 bases, with 7 bases between them. CDR3 DNA: TGTGCCAGCAGCTTAGCGCGATTAACCGGGGAGCTGTTTTTT. Its translation: CASSLARLTGELFF.

This chain connects TRBV18 to TRBJ2-3; no clear D. The V gene lost 3 bases and the J gene lost 0 bases, with 10 bases spanning the gap. The CDR3 runs 15 residues. Germline-derived CDR1 and CDR2 are KGHSH and LQKENI. The CDR3 sequence: CASSPRSTSTDTQYF. CDR3 sequence (DNA): TGTGCCAGCTCACCGCGGAGCACTAGCACAGATACGCAGTATTTT.

The CDR3, as DNA: TGTGCCAGCAGCTTAACCCCGGGTAACACTGAAGCTTTCTTT. Translation gives CASSLTPGNTEAFF. The chain uses TRBV7-2 and TRBJ1-1; D is unresolved. V gave up 2 bases and J gave up 2 bases, with 9 bases separating them. Germline loops: CDR1 SGHTA, CDR2 FQGNSA. The CDR3 is 14 residues long.

V and J are TRBV6-4 and TRBJ2-3, with D tentatively TRBD2 (6 bases). The germline V gene encodes CDR1 MRHNA and CDR2 SNTAGT. V dropped 2 bases and J dropped 2 bases, with 23 bases sitting between them. The CDR3 spans 19 residues. The CDR3 loop is CASSDQSGRDHRFTDTQYF. DNA for the CDR3: TGTGCCAGCAGTGACCAATCTGGGCGGGACCATAGATTCACAGATACGCAGTATTTT.

This chain's CDR3 is CAWSRGRSTDTQYF. Here the CDR3 DNA reads TGTGCCTGGAGCCGCGGGAGGAGCACAGATACGCAGTATTTT. V and J are TRBV30 and TRBJ2-3, with 8 positions matching TRBD2. CDR1 is GTSNPN, CDR2 SVGIG, per germline (reference sequence). The CDR3 extends over 14 amino acids. The V gene end was trimmed by 3 bases and the J gene end by 0 bases; junction bases not matched to a gene: 2.

This clone was picked up a small number of times. V and J are TRBV27 and TRBJ2-5; tentatively, D is TRBD2 (6 bases). Trimming stripped 7 bases from V and 3 bases from J, with 12 bases between. CDR1 MNHEY and CDR2 SMNVEV come from the germline V gene (reference sequence). This CDR3 has 13 amino acids. The CDR3 sequence is CASTGGSKETQYF. CDR3 DNA sequence: TGTGCCAGCACTGGGGGGTCCAAAGAGACCCAGTACTTC.